Here is one T cell receptor beta chain with its context. Assay used: immunoSEQ multiplex PCR; TCRdb lists only in-frame clones, some missing. This sample yields over 130,000 clones, of which 80% to 95% are seen a single time; about 5% belongs to the top ten. The sample is drawn from a study of T cell responses to AZD1222 COVID-19 vaccine. The TCR originated in an adult in good health. The sequencing used peripheral blood, collected on day 0 of AZD1222 vaccination.

The CDR3 loop is CASGIGTGFTGELFF. For the CDR3, the DNA is TGTGCCAGCGGAATCGGGACAGGGTTCACCGGGGAGCTGTTTTTT. The chain has TRBV6-5 and TRBJ2-2; 9 bases are shared with TRBD1. This CDR3 spans 15 amino acids. CDR1 MNHEY and CDR2 SVGAGI come from the germline V gene. The J segment lost 4 bases and the V segment lost 8 bases, leaving 8 bases of the junction unmatched.